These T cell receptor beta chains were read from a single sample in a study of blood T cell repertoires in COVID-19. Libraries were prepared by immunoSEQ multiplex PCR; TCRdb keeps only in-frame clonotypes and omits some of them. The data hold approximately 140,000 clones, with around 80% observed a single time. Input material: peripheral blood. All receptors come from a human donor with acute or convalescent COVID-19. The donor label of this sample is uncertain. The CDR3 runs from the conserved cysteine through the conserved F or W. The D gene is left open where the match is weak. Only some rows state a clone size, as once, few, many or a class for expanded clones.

cdr3_nt: TGTGCCAGCAGCCTACAGGGGGCAAAAGAAAAACTGTTTTTT; cdr3_aa: CASSLQGAKEKLFF; v_call: TRBV7-9; j_call: TRBJ1-4; d_call: TRBD1; clone_size: few
cdr3_nt: TGTGCCAGCAGCCAACTAGCGGGGGTCCTTACGCAGTATTTT; cdr3_aa: CASSQLAGVLTQYF; v_call: TRBV3-1/TRBV3-2; j_call: TRBJ2-3; d_call: TRBD2; clone_size: NA
cdr3_nt: TGTGCCAGCAAGTTACAGGGCAGGGATTCACCCCTCCACTTT; cdr3_aa: CASKLQGRDSPLHF; v_call: TRBV2; j_call: TRBJ1-6; d_call: NA; clone_size: NA
cdr3_nt: TGTGCCAGCAGTGAGGAGGGTGAGGGGCCCCAGCATTTT; cdr3_aa: CASSEEGEGPQHF; v_call: TRBV6-1; j_call: TRBJ1-5; d_call: NA; clone_size: few
cdr3_nt: TGCGCCAGCAGCTCGGACAATGAGCAGTTCTTC; cdr3_aa: CASSSDNEQFF; v_call: TRBV5-1; j_call: TRBJ2-1; d_call: NA; clone_size: NA
cdr3_nt: TGTGCCAGCAGCCCGGACAGGGACAAACAGCCCCAGCATTTT; cdr3_aa: CASSPDRDKQPQHF; v_call: TRBV6-5; j_call: TRBJ1-5; d_call: TRBD1; clone_size: NA
cdr3_nt: TGTGCCAGCAGCTGGGGAGTCGAAGAGACCCAGTACTTC; cdr3_aa: CASSWGVEETQYF; v_call: TRBV7-2; j_call: TRBJ2-5; d_call: NA; clone_size: NA
cdr3_nt: TGCGCCAGCAGCCAAGGGTACCGAGACTATGGCTACACCTTC; cdr3_aa: CASSQGYRDYGYTF; v_call: TRBV4-3; j_call: TRBJ1-2; d_call: NA; clone_size: NA
cdr3_nt: TGTGCCAGCTCACCCTTCCTGATCCTCCCAGGGACGAACACCGGGGAGCTGTTTTTT; cdr3_aa: CASSPFLILPGTNTGELFF; v_call: TRBV18; j_call: TRBJ2-2; d_call: NA; clone_size: NA
cdr3_nt: TGTGCCAGCAGCTTAGACAGAGAGACCCAGTACTTC; cdr3_aa: CASSLDRETQYF; v_call: TRBV13; j_call: TRBJ2-5; d_call: NA; clone_size: NA